Below are 4 T cell receptor beta chains sequenced from a single sample in a study of identical twins. TCRdb re-called the 5' RACE reads with MiXCR, one entry per CDR3 protein. The profile shows some 1,600,000 distinct CDR3 sequences, around 29% of them singletons. What was sequenced was cord blood. The receptors originated from a newborn girl in good health.

Of note for this clonotype: Since a much larger clone is just one base distant, this may be a read error. The CDR3 DNA follows: TGCAGCGTTGAATGGGTCAGGCAACTTCCAGGTACGCAGTATTTT. The encoded protein is CSVEWVRQLPGTQYF. This sequence joins TRBV29-1 and TRBJ2-3; no reliable D call. The germline V and J ends were trimmed by 2 bases and 8 bases, with 20 bases remaining between them. CDR3 length: 15 residues. Germline V lookup: CDR1 SQVTM, CDR2 ANQGSEA.

Only a few counts were recorded for this clonotype. The V and J genes are TRBV15 and TRBJ2-7; D is undetermined. The last part of the DNA fits TRBJ2-5 better; the J call may be wrong. There are 15 residues in the CDR3. Looked up from germline, CDR1 is LNHNV and CDR2 is YYDKDF (reference sequence). DNA of the CDR3: TGTGCCACCAGCAGAGAGGTGTCTGGGATGGAGACCCAGTACTTC. Its protein product is CATSREVSGMETQYF.

The rearrangement uses TRBV3-1 and TRBJ1-2, with 8 bases identical to TRBD1. CDR1 is LGHDT and CDR2 is YNNKEL in the germline V gene (reference sequence). Unmatched junction bases numbered 4, after V lost 4 bases and J lost 6 bases. The CDR3 contains 13 residues. The CDR3 nucleotides read TGTGCCAGCAGCCGGAGACAGGGGAATGGCTACACCTTC. This gives the protein CASSRRQGNGYTF. Based on the CDR3 plus reference TRBV3-1 and TRBJ1-2, the full variable domain is DTAVSQTPKYLVTQMGNDKSIKCEQNLGHDTMYWYKQDSKKFLKIMFSYNNKELIINETVPNRFSPKSPDKAHLNLHINSLELGDSAVYFCASSRRQGNGYTFGSGTRLTVV.

This clonotype was recorded at least ten times. The J gene is TRBJ1-2, the V gene TRBV29-1, with D tentatively TRBD1 (5 bases). The CDR3 length is 12 residues. CDR1 and CDR2 from the germline V gene are SQVTM and ANQGSEA. Trimming stripped 4 bases from V and 2 bases from J, with 8 bases between. The CDR3 here is CSVVKGNYGYTF. For the CDR3, the DNA is TGCAGCGTTGTTAAGGGGAACTATGGCTACACCTTC.